Following are 24 T cell receptor beta chains from one sample sequenced in a study of somatic mutations in cytotoxic T cells in rheumatoid arthritis. Generated by immunoSEQ multiplex PCR, the TCRdb table keeps only in-frame clones and is missing some. The sample holds approximately 12,000 clones, approximately 84% seen once. What was sequenced was CD8+ T cells sorted from blood. The receptors come from an adult with rheumatoid arthritis.

V usage is TRBV11-1 and J usage is TRBJ2-3; D not resolved. This CDR3 has 16 residues. Trimming removed 3 bases at V and 2 bases at J, with 15 bases between. Germline V gene lookup returns CDR1 SGHAT and CDR2 FQDESV (reference sequence). The CDR3 reads CASSFTRTEVTDTQYF. The CDR3 coding sequence is TGTGCCAGCAGCTTTACCCGGACGGAAGTCACAGATACGCAGTATTTT.

The genes are TRBV4-1 and TRBJ2-4, with D possibly being TRBD2 (6 bases). The V gene lost 8 bases and the J gene lost 2 bases, with 13 bases spanning the gap. This CDR3 is built from 14 residues. CDR1 is MGHRA, CDR2 YSYEKL, per germline. This CDR3 reads CASRDLPTKNIQYF. CDR3 coding DNA: TGCGCCAGCCGGGACTTACCTACCAAAAACATTCAGTACTTC.

Here the CDR3 DNA reads TGTGCCACCAGCTCCACCGGGACTAGCGGGAGGCCCTCCTACAATGAGCAGTTCTTC. As protein: CATSSTGTSGRPSYNEQFF. The rearrangement links TRBV15 to TRBJ2-1, with 15 bases fitting TRBD2. Trimming took 5 bases from V and 0 from J; bases not matched to a gene: 8. CDR3 length: 19 residues. Germline-derived CDR1 and CDR2 are LNHNV and YYDKDF (reference sequence).

This clone was found a few times. The chain combines TRBV7-2 with TRBJ2-7; TRBD2 agrees at 10 bases. This CDR3 is 18 amino acids long. The germline gives CDR1 SGHTA, CDR2 FQGNSA. V dropped 2 bases and J dropped 1; count of bases not matched to a gene: 11. CDR3 region: CASSLMVTSGYLSYEQYF. The CDR3 coding sequence is TGTGCCAGCAGCTTAATGGTGACTAGCGGGTACCTATCCTACGAGCAGTACTTC.

This chain uses TRBV6-1 with TRBJ1-5; no reliable D call. The CDR3 has 16 residues. Germline CDR1 MNHNS, CDR2 SASEGT. V was cut by 0 bases and J by 3 bases, with 12 bases left in between. CDR3 region: CASSEAGYPINQPQHF. DNA of the CDR3: TGTGCCAGCAGTGAAGCGGGGTACCCGATCAATCAGCCCCAGCATTTT.

This clone was counted between two and nine times. This chain connects TRBV30 to TRBJ2-3, with 11 bases matching TRBD2. Trimming at V came to 1 base and at J to 1 base, leaving 4 bases not matched to a gene. This CDR3 comprises 16 residues. Germline CDR1 reads GTSNPN; CDR2 reads SVGIG (reference sequence). CDR3 bases: TGTGCCTGGAGTGAGATAGCGGGAGGGGGCACAGATACGCAGTATTTT. This translates into CAWSEIAGGGTDTQYF.

The chain combines TRBV19 with TRBJ1-5; D unresolved. The CDR3 consists of 14 residues. Looked up from germline, CDR1 is LNHDA and CDR2 is SQIVND (reference sequence). V was trimmed by 4 bases and J by 0 bases, leaving 7 bases between them. The CDR3 spells CASSTNPSNQPQHF. In nucleotides, the CDR3 is TGTGCCAGTAGTACCAATCCTAGCAATCAGCCCCAGCATTTT.

V gene TRBV7-9 combines with J gene TRBJ1-2, with TRBD1 as a possible D gene (6 bases). This CDR3 comprises 13 residues. Trimming stripped 1 base from V and 6 bases from J, with 9 bases between. Germline values: CDR1 SEHNR, CDR2 FQNEAQ (reference sequence). In DNA, the CDR3 is TGTGCCAGCAGCTTAGAGCAGGGGAATGGCTACACCTTC. Translation gives CASSLEQGNGYTF.

V and J are TRBV7-9 and TRBJ2-1; D is ambiguous. The germline gives CDR1 SEHNR, CDR2 FQNEAQ (reference sequence). CDR3 length: 17 residues. The V end lost 1 base, the J end lost 0 bases, and 13 bases lay between the germline ends. The CDR3 nucleotides read TGTGCCAGCAGCTTAGACACTGTAGCCAGCTCCTACAATGAGCAGTTCTTC. It specifies CASSLDTVASSYNEQFF.

J is TRBJ1-2 and V is TRBV7-9, with TRBD1 matching over 11 bases. CDR1 and CDR2 from the germline V gene are SEHNR and FQNEAQ (reference sequence). This CDR3 region has 14 residues. Trimming cost V 5 bases and J 8 bases; bases outside gene matches: 7. CDR3: CASSHVGQGGGYTF. Here the CDR3 DNA reads TGTGCCAGCAGCCACGTGGGACAGGGGGGAGGCTACACCTTC.

This rearrangement joins TRBV9 to TRBJ2-7, with 11 positions matching TRBD1. CDR3 length equals 14 residues. Germline CDR1 SGDLS, CDR2 YYNGEE. With 4 bases clipped from V and 3 bases from J, the junction kept 3 bases outside the gene matches. CDR3 region: CASSFGTGGYEQYF. The CDR3 nucleotides are TGTGCCAGCAGCTTCGGGACAGGGGGCTACGAGCAGTACTTC.

The rearrangement links TRBV15 to TRBJ2-7; D might be TRBD2 (5 bases). V lost 9 bases to trimming and J lost 0 bases, with 15 bases between them. Germline V lookup: CDR1 LNHNV, CDR2 YYDKDF (reference sequence). The CDR3 contains 14 residues. CDR3 DNA sequence: TGTGCCACTGAAAATTATCGGGGCTCCTACGAGCAGTACTTC. The encoded protein is CATENYRGSYEQYF.

This chain connects TRBV11-2 to TRBJ2-7, with 7 bases fitting TRBD2. J lost 4 bases, V lost 5 bases, and 11 bases had no gene match. The V gene's germline CDR1 is SGHAT and CDR2 FQNNGV. The CDR3 is made up of 15 amino acids. Written as DNA, the CDR3 is TGTGCCAGCAGCCCCCAGCGGGAAAGGGTTTACGAGCAGTACTTC. Translation gives CASSPQRERVYEQYF. Supplemented by reference TRBV11-2 and TRBJ2-7, the full variable domain reads EAGVAQSPRYKIIEKRQSVAFWCNPISGHATLYWYQQILGQGPKLLIQFQNNGVVDDSQLPKDRFSAERLKGVDSTLKIQPAKLEDSAVYLCASSPQRERVYEQYFGPGTRLTVT.

The rearrangement uses TRBV7-8 and TRBJ2-5; D gene unclear. Germline V CDR1 and CDR2: SGHVS, FQNEAQ. The CDR3 consists of 14 residues. The germline V and J ends were trimmed by 6 bases and 4 bases, with 15 bases remaining between them. CDR3: CASRKSTASETQYF. The CDR3 DNA reads as TGTGCCAGCAGAAAAAGCACCGCCTCAGAGACCCAGTACTTC.

The CDR3 nucleotides read TGTGCCAGCAGTTTCACAGGGGGCAGTGGCTACACCTTC. Translating it yields CASSFTGGSGYTF. The gene calls are TRBV27 and TRBJ1-2, with 9 bases lining up with TRBD1. V lost 3 bases, J lost 7 bases, and 3 bases stayed unmatched. CDR3 length: 13 residues. CDR1 and CDR2 (germline): MNHEY, SMNVEV (reference sequence).

The V gene is TRBV11-2, the J gene TRBJ2-5, with 13 bases lining up with TRBD2. The germline V gene has CDR1 SGHAT and CDR2 FQNNGV. The CDR3 consists of 15 residues. With 4 bases clipped from V and 5 bases from J, the junction kept 4 bases outside the gene matches. The CDR3 DNA follows: TGTGCCAGCAGCTCCTGGACTAGCGGGAGTGAGACCCAGTACTTC. It specifies CASSSWTSGSETQYF.

The V and J genes are TRBV29-1 and TRBJ2-3; 7 nucleotides line up with TRBD1. This CDR3 spans 13 amino acids. Germline V gene lookup returns CDR1 SQVTM and CDR2 ANQGSEA. With 6 bases clipped from V and 2 bases from J, the junction kept 5 bases outside the gene matches. In nucleotides, the CDR3 is TGCAGCGTGGGGGACAGCCTCACAGATACGCAGTATTTT. This encodes CSVGDSLTDTQYF.

The chain carries TRBV9 and TRBJ2-2, with 8 positions matching TRBD1. Trimming at V came to 3 bases and at J to 6 bases, leaving 13 bases not matched to a gene. This CDR3 spans 17 amino acids. Germline assignment: CDR1 SGDLS and CDR2 YYNGEE. The CDR3 nucleotides read TGTGCCAGCAGCGAAACATCCGGGACAGGAGGCGCCGGGGAGCTGTTTTTT. Protein: CASSETSGTGGAGELFF.

The chain recombines TRBV7-8 with TRBJ2-4; 7 bases agree with TRBD2. The trim removed 1 base at V and 9 bases at J, leaving 12 bases unmatched. The CDR3 extends over 16 amino acids. CDR1 SGHVS and CDR2 FQNEAQ come from the germline V gene. CDR3 DNA sequence: TGTGCCAGCAGCTTAGGGGGGGAGGGCCAGGAAGTCATTCAGTACTTC. Its translation is CASSLGGEGQEVIQYF.

The genes are TRBV25-1 and TRBJ2-1; 14 positions agree with TRBD2. Germline V CDR1 and CDR2: MGHDK, SYGVNS. The ends lost 8 bases at V and 9 bases at J; junction bases unmatched: 9. The CDR3 extends over 15 amino acids. In DNA form, the CDR3 reads TGTGCCAGCCCGGGGACTAGCGGGAGTTTGGGTGAGCAGTTCTTC. It specifies CASPGTSGSLGEQFF.

The chain uses TRBV6-1 and TRBJ1-4; D not resolved. The length of the CDR3 is 10 residues. Germline CDR1 reads MNHNS; CDR2 reads SASEGT. Trimming pared 6 bases from V and 10 bases from J, leaving 6 bases between. The CDR3 loop reads CASREGKLFF. The CDR3 region has the DNA TGTGCCAGCAGGGAGGGAAAACTGTTTTTT.

This clone has just a few counts. The chain uses TRBV6-4 and TRBJ2-3, with a possible D match to TRBD2 (7 bases). CDR1 and CDR2 from the germline V gene are MRHNA and SNTAGT. Trimming cost V 2 bases and J 6 bases, with 18 bases left between them. The CDR3 is 16 amino acids. The CDR3 nucleotides are TGTGCCAGCAGTGACCGGAGCGGGATGGGGGGCGATACGCAGTATTTT. Translated: CASSDRSGMGGDTQYF.

This sequence joins TRBV28 and TRBJ1-1, with D unresolved. The CDR3 is 14 residues long. The V end lost 3 bases, the J end lost 3 bases, and 11 bases lay between the germline ends. In germline, CDR1 is MDHEN, CDR2 SYDVKM. The CDR3 nucleotides read TGTGCCAGCAGTTTGGCCAGCCGAGACACTGAAGCTTTCTTT. Translation gives CASSLASRDTEAFF.

The chain employs TRBV7-8 and TRBJ1-2; D possibly corresponds to TRBD1 (6 bases). The CDR3 sequence is 15 residues long. Per germline, CDR1 SGHVS and CDR2 FQNEAQ. V lost 4 bases and J lost 5, with 17 bases in between. The CDR3 loop is CASSSYVARGYGYTF. The DNA for the CDR3 is TGTGCCAGCAGCTCCTACGTCGCCAGGGGTTATGGCTACACCTTC.